This T cell receptor (beta chain) is from a study of Ad26.COV2.S vaccination and SARS-CoV-2 variants (dated by TCRdb to about 2021). Notes on the research overall: Vaccine-arm donors came from COV1001, a multicentre, randomized, double-blind, placebo-controlled phase I-IIa trial of Ad26.COV2.S in healthy adults. Ad26.COV2.S was given intramuscularly at 5x10^10 or 1x10^11 viral particles, as a single shot or as two shots 56 days apart. Sequencing of the TCRbeta repertoire served to evaluate the specificity and breadth of SARS-CoV-2-reactive T cell receptors following Ad26.COV2.S vaccination. A total of around 32 samples were included in the TCR-sequenced set, comprising 19 Ad26.COV2.S vaccine recipients, 5 placebo recipients and 8 SARS-CoV-2 convalescent individuals. Trial participants were randomized into five groups of five, in which low-dose or high-dose Ad26.COV2.S was given once or twice, or placebo was given on both occasions. Investigators did not know the trial group allocation while performing experiments and assessing outcomes.

Overall results and qualifications from the work: It was noted by the authors that total T cell responses may have been underestimated by the TCR breadth and depth analyses. After vaccination, substantial breadth of spike-specific CD8+ and CD4+ T cell responses was reported. The study was not powered to compare responses between vaccine doses or regimens. Spike-specific TCR breadth was higher in Ad26.COV2.S recipients than in placebo recipients (P = 0.0014). Vaccine and placebo recipients had similar non-spike TCR breadth, a finding consistent with the vaccine containing only spike.

Worth noting for this clone: Its target antigen remains unknown. No per-base quality is available; no much larger clone lies one base away.

TCRbeta CDR3 regions were sequenced with the immunoSEQ Assay. After extraction, genomic DNA underwent amplification by bias-controlled multiplex PCR, followed by high-throughput sequencing. Regarding the original processing steps: Collapsing and filtering of sequences were performed to quantify the absolute abundance of each unique TCRbeta CDR3 region. T cell fraction was estimated by normalizing TCRbeta template counts to usable DNA, with usable DNA measured through amplification of reference genes found in all nucleated cells. Repertoire TCRs were annotated as SARS-CoV-2-specific when V gene, CDR3 amino acid sequence and J gene were exactly matched to a known reactive TCR set. The reference SARS-CoV-2 TCR set was obtained from MIRA and was filtered for enrichment in COVID-19-positive ImmuneCODE repertoires, whereby public or cross-reactive TCRs were removed. Using the MIRA antigens, annotated TCRs were further analysed by specific ORF or by position within an ORF. Depth was the summed frequency of annotated unique rearrangements, while breadth was defined as annotated unique rearrangements over total unique productive rearrangements. Two-sided Wilcoxon rank-sum tests were applied when comparing TCR breadth between groups. Imported from immuneACCESS, the table was reduced by TCRdb to in-frame sequences with V and J called. These copies leave out some clones; in studies compared against another copy, an unresolved V gene accounts for under half, and the cause of the remainder is not known. V and J calls plus clone size are reproduced from that table; the DNA served to infer D and trimming. The sample table contains around 400,000 clones; only one count was recorded for roughly 90% of them. The ten largest clones represent more than 9% of the sample.

This specimen's treatment or condition label, interpreted: 19 received Ad26.COV2.S at low or high dose, single or two shots; 5 received placebo; per-sample allocation not given. Repertoires of vaccine and placebo recipients were sequenced from samples taken on day 63 after the first injection. Between 29 July and 7 August 2020, Cohort 1b enrolled 20 to 30 adults aged 18-55 years at one site in Boston, USA. Ad26.COV2.S was a replication-incompetent adenovirus type 26 vector expressing a prefusion-stabilized SARS-CoV-2 spike protein from the original Wuhan strain. Via the germline V gene, CDR1 is MNHEY and CDR2 SVGEGT. The cysteine opens and the phenylalanine closes a CDR3 of 13 amino acids. Only the CDR3 portion is preserved as DNA: 39 bases, with reading frame beginning at the first base. V lost 2 bases and J lost 2 bases; the stretch between them is 7 bases long.

The sample in question was peripheral blood, obtained in a trial of Ad26.COV2.S vaccine versus placebo. The clonotype comes from a person aged 18 to 65 who received the Ad26.COV2.S COVID-19 vaccine or a placebo. The chain was built from TRBV6-2 or TRBV6-3 and TRBJ2-7; no D segment can be confidently identified. The nucleotide sequence reads as follows: TGTGCCAGCAGTTACAAGGGCCCCTACGAGCAGTACTTC. It translates as CASSYKGPYEQYF.